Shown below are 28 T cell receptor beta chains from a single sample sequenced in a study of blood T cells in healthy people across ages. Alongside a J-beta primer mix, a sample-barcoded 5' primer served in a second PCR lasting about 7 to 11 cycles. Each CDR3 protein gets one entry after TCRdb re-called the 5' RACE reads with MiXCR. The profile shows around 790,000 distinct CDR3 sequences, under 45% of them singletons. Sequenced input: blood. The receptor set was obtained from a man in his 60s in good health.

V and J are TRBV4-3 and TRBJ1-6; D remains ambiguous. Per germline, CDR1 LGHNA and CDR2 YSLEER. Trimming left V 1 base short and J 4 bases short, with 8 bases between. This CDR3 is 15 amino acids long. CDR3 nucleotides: TGCGCCAGCAGCCAAGGCCGTGTATATAATTCACCCCTCCACTTT. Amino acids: CASSQGRVYNSPLHF.

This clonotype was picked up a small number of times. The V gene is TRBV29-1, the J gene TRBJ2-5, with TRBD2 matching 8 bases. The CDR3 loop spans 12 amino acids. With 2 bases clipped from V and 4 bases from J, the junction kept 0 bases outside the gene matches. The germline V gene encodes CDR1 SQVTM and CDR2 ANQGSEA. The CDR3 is CSVERGGETQYF. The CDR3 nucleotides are TGCAGCGTTGAACGGGGGGGAGAGACCCAGTACTTC. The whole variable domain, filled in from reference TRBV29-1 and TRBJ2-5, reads SAVISQKPSRDICQRGTSLTIQCQVDSQVTMMFWYRQQPGQSLTLIATANQGSEATYESGFVIDKFPISRPNLTFSTLTVSNMSPEDSSIYLCSVERGGETQYFGPGTRLLVL.

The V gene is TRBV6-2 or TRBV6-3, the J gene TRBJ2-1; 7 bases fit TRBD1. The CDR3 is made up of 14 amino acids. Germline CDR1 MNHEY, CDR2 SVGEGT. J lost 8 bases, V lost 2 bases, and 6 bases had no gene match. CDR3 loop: CASSYHTGVHEQFF. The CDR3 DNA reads TGTGCCAGCAGTTACCATACAGGGGTCCATGAGCAGTTCTTC.

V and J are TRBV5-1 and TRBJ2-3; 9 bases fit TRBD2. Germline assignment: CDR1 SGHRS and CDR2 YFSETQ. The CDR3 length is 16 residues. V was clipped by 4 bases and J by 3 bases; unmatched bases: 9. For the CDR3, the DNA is TGCGCCAGCAGCCCGGAGCGGGAGGCGGATACAGATACGCAGTATTTT. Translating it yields CASSPEREADTDTQYF.

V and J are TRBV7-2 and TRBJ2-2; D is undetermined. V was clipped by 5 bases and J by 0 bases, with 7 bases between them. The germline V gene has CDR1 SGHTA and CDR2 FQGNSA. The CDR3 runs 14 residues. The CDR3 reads CASSRRSNTGELFF. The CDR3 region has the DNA TGTGCCAGCAGCCGGAGATCGAACACCGGGGAGCTGTTTTTT.

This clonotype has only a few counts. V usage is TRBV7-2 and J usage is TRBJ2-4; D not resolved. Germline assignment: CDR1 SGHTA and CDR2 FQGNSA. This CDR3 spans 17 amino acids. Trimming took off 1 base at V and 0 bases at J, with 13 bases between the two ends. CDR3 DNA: TGTGCCAGCAGCTTAGAAGGACCCCAGGTAGCCAAAAACATTCAGTACTTC. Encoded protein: CASSLEGPQVAKNIQYF.

In DNA form, the CDR3 reads TGCGCCAGCAGTGAGTCGGCAGGGGAGGACACTGAAGCTTTCTTT. Amino acids: CASSESAGEDTEAFF. This chain joins TRBV10-2 and TRBJ1-1; TRBD1 is a possible D gene (6 bases). Trimming pared 0 bases from V and 3 bases from J, leaving 11 bases between. The CDR3 has 15 residues. Germline-derived CDR1 and CDR2 are WSHSY and SAAADI.

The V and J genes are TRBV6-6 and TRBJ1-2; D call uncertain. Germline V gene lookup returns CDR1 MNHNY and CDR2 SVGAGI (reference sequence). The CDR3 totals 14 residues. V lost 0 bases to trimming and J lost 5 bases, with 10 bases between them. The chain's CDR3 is CASSYSTSDYGYTF. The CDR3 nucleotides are TGTGCCAGCAGTTACTCAACGTCCGATTATGGCTACACCTTC.

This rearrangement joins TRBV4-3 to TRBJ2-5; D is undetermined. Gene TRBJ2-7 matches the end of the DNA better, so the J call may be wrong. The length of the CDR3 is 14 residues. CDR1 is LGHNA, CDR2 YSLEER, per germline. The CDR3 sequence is CASSTRTNLGEQYF. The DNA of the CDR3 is TGCGCCAGCAGCACCAGGACCAACCTCGGCGAGCAGTACTTC.

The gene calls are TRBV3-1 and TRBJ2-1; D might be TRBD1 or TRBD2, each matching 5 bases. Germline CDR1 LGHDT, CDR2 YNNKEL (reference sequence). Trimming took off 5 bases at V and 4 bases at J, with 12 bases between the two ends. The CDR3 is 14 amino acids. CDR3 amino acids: CASSVGTEYNEQFF. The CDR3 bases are TGTGCCAGCAGCGTGGGGACCGAATACAATGAGCAGTTCTTC.

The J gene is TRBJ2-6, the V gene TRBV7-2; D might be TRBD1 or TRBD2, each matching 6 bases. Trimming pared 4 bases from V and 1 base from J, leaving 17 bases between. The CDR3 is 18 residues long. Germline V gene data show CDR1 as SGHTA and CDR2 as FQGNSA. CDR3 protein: CASSSWAGGWSGANVLTF. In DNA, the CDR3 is TGTGCCAGCAGCTCATGGGCCGGGGGCTGGTCTGGGGCCAACGTCCTGACTTTC.

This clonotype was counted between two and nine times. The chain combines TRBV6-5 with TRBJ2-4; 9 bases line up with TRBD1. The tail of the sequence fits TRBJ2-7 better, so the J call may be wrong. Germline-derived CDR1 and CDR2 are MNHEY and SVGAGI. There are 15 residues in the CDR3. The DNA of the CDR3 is TGTGCCAGCAGTTACTTGAGGAACAGGGGGCACGAGCAGTACTTC. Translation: CASSYLRNRGHEQYF.

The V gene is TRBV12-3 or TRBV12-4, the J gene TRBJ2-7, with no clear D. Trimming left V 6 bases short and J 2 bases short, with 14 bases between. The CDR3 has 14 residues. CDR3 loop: CASRLTALTYEQYF. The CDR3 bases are TGTGCCAGCAGACTTACAGCACTAACCTACGAGCAGTACTTC.

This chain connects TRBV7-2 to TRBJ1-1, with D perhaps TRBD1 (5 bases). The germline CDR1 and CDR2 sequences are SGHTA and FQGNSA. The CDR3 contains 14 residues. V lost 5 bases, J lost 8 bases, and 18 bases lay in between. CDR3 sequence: CASSPFPGSREAFF. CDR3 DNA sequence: TGTGCCAGCAGCCCCTTTCCAGGGAGCAGGGAAGCTTTCTTT.

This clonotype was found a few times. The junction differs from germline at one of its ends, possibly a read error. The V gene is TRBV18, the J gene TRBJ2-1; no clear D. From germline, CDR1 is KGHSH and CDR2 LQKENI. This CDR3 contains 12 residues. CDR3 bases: TGTGCCACCTCAATACGGGCTGGGGAGCAGTTCTTC. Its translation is CATSIRAGEQFF.

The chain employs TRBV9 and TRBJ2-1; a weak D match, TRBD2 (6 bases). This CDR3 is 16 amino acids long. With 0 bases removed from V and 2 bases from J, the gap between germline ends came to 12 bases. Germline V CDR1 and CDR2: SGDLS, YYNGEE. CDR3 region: CASSVGAGTTYNEQFF. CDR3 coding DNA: TGTGCCAGCAGCGTAGGGGCGGGAACGACCTACAATGAGCAGTTCTTC.

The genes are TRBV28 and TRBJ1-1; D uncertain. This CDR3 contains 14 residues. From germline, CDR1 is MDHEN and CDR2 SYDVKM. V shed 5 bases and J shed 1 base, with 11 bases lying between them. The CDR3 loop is CASSPPLGNTEAFF. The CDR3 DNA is TGTGCCAGCAGTCCCCCCCTGGGGAACACTGAAGCTTTCTTT.

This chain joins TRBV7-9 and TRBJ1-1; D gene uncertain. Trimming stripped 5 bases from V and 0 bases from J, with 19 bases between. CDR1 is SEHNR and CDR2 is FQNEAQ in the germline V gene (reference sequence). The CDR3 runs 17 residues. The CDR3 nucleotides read TGTGCCAGCAGCCCCATACTCCAGGCGATCCTGAACACTGAAGCTTTCTTT. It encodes CASSPILQAILNTEAFF.

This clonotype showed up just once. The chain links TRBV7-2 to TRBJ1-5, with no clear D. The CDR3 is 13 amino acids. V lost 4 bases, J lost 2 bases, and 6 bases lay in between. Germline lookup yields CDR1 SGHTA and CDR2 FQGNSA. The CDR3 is CASSSHGNQPQHF. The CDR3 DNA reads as TGTGCCAGCAGCTCCCACGGCAATCAGCCCCAGCATTTT.

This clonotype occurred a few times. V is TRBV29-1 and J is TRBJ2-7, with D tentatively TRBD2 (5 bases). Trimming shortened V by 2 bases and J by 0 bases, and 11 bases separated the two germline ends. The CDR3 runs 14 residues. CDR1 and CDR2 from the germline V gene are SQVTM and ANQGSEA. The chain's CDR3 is CSVETGYRSYEQYF. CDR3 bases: TGCAGCGTTGAAACGGGGTATCGCTCCTACGAGCAGTACTTC.

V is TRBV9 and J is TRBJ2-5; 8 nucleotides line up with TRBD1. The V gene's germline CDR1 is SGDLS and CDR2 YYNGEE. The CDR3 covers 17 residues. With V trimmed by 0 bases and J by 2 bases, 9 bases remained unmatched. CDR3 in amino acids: CASSVGLEGTGQETQYF. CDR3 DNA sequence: TGTGCCAGCAGCGTAGGGCTAGAGGGGACAGGACAAGAGACCCAGTACTTC.

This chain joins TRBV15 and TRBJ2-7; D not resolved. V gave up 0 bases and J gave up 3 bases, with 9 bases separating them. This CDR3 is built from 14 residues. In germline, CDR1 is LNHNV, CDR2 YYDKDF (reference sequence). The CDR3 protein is CATSREGAHYEQYF. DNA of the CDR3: TGTGCCACCAGCAGAGAGGGTGCGCACTACGAGCAGTACTTC.

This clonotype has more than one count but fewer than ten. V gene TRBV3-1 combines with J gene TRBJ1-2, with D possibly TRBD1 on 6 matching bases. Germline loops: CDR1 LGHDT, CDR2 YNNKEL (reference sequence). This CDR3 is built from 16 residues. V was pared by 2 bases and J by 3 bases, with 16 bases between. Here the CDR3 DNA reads TGTGCCAGCAGCCAACCGGACAGTGGTGGGGACTATGGCTACACCTTC. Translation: CASSQPDSGGDYGYTF.

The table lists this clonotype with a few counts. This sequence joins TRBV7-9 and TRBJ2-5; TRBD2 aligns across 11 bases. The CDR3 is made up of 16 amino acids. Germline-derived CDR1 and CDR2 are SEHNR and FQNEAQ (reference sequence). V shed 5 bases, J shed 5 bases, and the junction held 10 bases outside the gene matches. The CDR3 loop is CASSPTTSGTLETQYF. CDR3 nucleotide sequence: TGTGCCAGCAGCCCTACGACTAGCGGGACCTTGGAGACCCAGTACTTC.

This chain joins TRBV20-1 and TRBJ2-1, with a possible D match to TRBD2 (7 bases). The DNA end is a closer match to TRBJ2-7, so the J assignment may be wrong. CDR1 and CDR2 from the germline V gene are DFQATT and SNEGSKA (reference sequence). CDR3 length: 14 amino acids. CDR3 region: CSARPRGAYNEQYF. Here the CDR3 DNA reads TGCAGTGCTAGGCCCCGGGGGGCGTACAATGAGCAGTACTTC.

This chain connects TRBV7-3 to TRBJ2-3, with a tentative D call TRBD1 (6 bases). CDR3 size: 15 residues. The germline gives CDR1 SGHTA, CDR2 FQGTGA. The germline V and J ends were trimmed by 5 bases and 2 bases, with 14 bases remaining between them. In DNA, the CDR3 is TGTGCCAGCAGCAGGACTGGGGGCTCCACAGATACGCAGTATTTT. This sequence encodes CASSRTGGSTDTQYF. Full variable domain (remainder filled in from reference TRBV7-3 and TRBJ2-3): GAGVSQTPSNKVTEKGKYVELRCDPISGHTALYWYRQSLGQGPEFLIYFQGTGAADDSGLPNDRFFAVRPEGSVSTLKIQRTERGDSAVYLCASSRTGGSTDTQYFGPGTRLTVL.

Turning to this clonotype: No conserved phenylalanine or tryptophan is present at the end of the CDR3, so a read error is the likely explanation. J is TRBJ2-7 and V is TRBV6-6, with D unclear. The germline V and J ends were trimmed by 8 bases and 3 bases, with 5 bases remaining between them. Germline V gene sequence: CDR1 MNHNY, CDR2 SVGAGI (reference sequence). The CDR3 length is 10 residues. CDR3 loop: CASGFYEQYS. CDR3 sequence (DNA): TGTGCCAGCGGCTTCTACGAGCAGTACTCC.

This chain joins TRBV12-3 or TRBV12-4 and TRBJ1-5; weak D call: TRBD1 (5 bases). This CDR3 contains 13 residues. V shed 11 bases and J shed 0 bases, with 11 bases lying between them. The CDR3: CAVGGYSNQPQHF. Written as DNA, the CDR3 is TGTGCCGTCGGGGGATATAGCAATCAGCCCCAGCATTTT.